The clone carrying this T cell receptor beta chain was seen once. Its antigen remains unknown. Profiled with immunoSEQ multiplex PCR; TCRdb holds only in-frame clones, not every one. The data contain about 680,000 clones, more than 70% of them seen just once; the ten biggest clones take up about 1.5%. Treatment described: 15 to 20 received Ad26.COV2.S at low or high dose, single or two shots; a few received placebo; per-sample allocation not given. Collection of samples fell on day 63 after the first vaccine or placebo injection. Cohort 1b enrolled adults aged 18-55 years in Boston. This entry belongs to a study of Ad26.COV2.S vaccination and SARS-CoV-2 variants. Study-level points and caveats: Researchers cautioned that TCR breadth and depth analyses may have underestimated total T cell responses.

The germline gives CDR1 MNHEY, CDR2 SVGAGI. The CDR3 runs 14 residues. Trimming stripped 0 bases from V and 7 bases from J, with 12 bases between. This TCR derives from a person aged 18-65 years who received the Ad26.COV2.S COVID-19 vaccine or a placebo. The specimen was peripheral blood, collected in a trial of Ad26.COV2.S vaccine versus placebo. The chain joins TRBV6-5 to TRBJ2-5; possibly TRBD2 for D (5 bases). The CDR3 sequence is CASSYSGVAGTQYF. The DNA for the CDR3 is TGTGCCAGCAGTTACTCTGGGGTCGCGGGGACCCAGTACTTC.